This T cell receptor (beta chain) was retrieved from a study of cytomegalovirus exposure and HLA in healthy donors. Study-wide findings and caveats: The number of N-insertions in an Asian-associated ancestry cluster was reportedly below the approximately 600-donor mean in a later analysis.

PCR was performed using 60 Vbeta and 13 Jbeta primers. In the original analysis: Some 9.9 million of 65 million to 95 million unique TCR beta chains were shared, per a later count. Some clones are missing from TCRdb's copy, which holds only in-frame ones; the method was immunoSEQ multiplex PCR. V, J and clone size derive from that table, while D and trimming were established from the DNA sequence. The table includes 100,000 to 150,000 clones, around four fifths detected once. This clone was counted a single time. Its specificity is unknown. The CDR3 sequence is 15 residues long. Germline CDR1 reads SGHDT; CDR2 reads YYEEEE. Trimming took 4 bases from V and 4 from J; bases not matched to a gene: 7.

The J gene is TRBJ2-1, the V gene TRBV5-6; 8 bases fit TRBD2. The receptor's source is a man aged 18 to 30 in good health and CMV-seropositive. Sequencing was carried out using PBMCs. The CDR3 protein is CASSPGGGTYNEQFF. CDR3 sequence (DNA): TGTGCCAGCAGCCCCGGGGGGGGGACATACAATGAGCAGTTCTTC.